This paragraph covers one TCR beta chain sequence. What it recognizes is unknown. The data derive from a study of cytomegalovirus exposure and HLA in healthy donors. Study-level information: An early release of data contained 75 million to 100 million unique TCRs, which came from HLA-typed donors.

V was shortened by 0 bases and J by 5 bases, with 10 bases between the two germline ends. This CDR3 has 13 residues. Germline V gene data show CDR1 as GTSNPN and CDR2 as SVGIG (reference sequence). Researchers ran the PCR with 60 Vbeta and 13 Jbeta primers. The table came from immunoSEQ multiplex PCR; TCRdb's copy has only in-frame clones and leaves some out. The data show tens of thousands of clones, roughly 65% seen once. Notes on the study in general: Productive status was seen about 90% or about 30% of the time for most TCR beta V segments in an earlier analysis. CMV serostatus alone was available as immune exposure information.

Input material: PBMCs. The chain carries TRBV30 and TRBJ1-2; D possibly corresponds to TRBD1 (5 bases). The sequence was collected from a male donor in good health and CMV-seropositive. The CDR3 nucleotides are TGTGCCTGGAGTGTACAGGTGGTATATGGCTACACCTTC. This sequence encodes CAWSVQVVYGYTF.